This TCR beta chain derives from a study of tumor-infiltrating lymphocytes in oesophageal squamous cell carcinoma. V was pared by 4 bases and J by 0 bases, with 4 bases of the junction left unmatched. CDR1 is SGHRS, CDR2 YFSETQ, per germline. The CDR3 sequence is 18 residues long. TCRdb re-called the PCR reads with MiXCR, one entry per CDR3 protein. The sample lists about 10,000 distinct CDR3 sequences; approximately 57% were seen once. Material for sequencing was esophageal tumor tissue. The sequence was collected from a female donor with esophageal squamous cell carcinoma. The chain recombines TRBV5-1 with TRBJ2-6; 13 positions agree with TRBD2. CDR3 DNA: TGCGCCAGCAGCCCGGGACTAGCGGGAAGCTCTGGGGCCAACGTCCTGACTTTC. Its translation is CASSPGLAGSSGANVLTF.